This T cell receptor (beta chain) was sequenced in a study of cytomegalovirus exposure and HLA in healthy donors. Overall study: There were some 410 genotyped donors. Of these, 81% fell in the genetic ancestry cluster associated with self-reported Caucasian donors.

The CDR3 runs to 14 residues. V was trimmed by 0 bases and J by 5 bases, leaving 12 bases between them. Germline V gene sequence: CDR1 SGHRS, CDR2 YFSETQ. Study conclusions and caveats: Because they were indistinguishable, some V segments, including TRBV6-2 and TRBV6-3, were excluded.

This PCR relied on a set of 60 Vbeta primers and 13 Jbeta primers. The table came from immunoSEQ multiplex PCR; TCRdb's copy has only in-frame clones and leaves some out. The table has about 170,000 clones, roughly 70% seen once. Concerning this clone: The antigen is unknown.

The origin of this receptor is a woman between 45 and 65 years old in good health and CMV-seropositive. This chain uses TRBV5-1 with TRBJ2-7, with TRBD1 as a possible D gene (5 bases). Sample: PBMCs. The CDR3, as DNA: TGCGCCAGCAGCTTGGCTCCAGGGAAAGACGAGCAGTACTTC. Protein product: CASSLAPGKDEQYF.